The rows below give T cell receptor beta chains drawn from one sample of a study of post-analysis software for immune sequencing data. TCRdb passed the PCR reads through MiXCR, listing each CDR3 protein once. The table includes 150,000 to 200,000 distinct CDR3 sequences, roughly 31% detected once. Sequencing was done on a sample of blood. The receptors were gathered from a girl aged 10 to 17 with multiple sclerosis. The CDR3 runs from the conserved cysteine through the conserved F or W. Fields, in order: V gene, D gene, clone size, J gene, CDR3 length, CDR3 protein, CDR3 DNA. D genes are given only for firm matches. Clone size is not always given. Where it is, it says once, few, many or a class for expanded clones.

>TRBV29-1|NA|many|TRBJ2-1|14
CSVGPGHFMDEQFF
TGCAGCGTTGGTCCGGGACACTTTATGGATGAGCAGTTCTTC
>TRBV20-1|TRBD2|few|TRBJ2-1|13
CSARGLANNEQFF
TGCAGTGCTAGGGGACTAGCTAACAATGAGCAGTTCTTC
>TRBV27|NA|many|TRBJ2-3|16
CASSPIASSRPDTQYF
TGTGCCAGCAGTCCTATCGCTAGCTCCCGTCCAGATACGCAGTATTTT
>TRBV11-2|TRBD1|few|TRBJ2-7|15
CASSSEDRPLESQYF
TGTGCCAGCAGCTCCGAGGACAGGCCCCTAGAGTCCCAGTACTTC
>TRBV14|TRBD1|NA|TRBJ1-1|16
CASSQDWTGLNTEAFF
TGTGCCAGCAGCCAAGACTGGACAGGTTTGAACACTGAAGCTTTCTTT
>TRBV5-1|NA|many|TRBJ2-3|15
CASSFLTTSTDTQYF
TGCGCCAGCAGCTTTCTAACAACTAGCACAGATACGCAGTATTTT
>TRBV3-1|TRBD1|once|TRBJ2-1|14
CASSQGTGGGEQFF
TGTGCCAGCAGCCAAGGGACAGGGGGCGGTGAGCAGTTCTTC
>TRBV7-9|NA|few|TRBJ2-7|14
CASSFYQRGNEQYF
TGTGCCAGCAGCTTCTACCAACGAGGAAACGAGCAGTACTTC
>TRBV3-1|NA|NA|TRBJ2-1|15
CASSQGGGRYNEQFF
TGTGCCAGCAGCCAAGGGGGGGGCCGTTACAATGAGCAGTTCTTC
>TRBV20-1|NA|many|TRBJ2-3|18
CSARDPSGSFPSTDTQYF
TGCAGTGCTAGAGATCCAAGCGGCAGCTTTCCTAGCACAGATACGCAGTATTTT
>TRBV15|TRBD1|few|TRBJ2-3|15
CATSAGQGAPDTQYF
TGTGCCACCAGCGCCGGACAGGGGGCGCCGGATACGCAGTATTTT
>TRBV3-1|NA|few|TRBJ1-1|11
CASSIKTEAFF
TGTGCCAGCAGCATCAAAACTGAAGCTTTCTTT
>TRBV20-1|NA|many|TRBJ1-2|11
CSASTVYGYTF
TGCAGTGCTTCGACGGTCTATGGCTACACCTTC
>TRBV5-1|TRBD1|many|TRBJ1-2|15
CASRTRTGGNYGYTF
TGCGCCAGCAGGACCCGGACAGGGGGTAACTATGGCTACACCTTC
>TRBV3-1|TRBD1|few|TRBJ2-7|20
CASSQDFGTGGKKFGYEQYF
TGTGCCAGCAGCCAAGACTTTGGGACAGGGGGAAAAAAGTTCGGCTACGAGCAGTACTTC
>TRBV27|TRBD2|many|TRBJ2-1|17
CASSLFSGRNALNEQFF
TGTGCCAGCAGTTTATTCAGCGGGAGGAATGCCCTCAATGAGCAGTTCTTC
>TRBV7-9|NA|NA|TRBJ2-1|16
CASSSPVSFSYNEQFF
TGTGCCAGCAGCTCGCCCGTTTCCTTCTCCTACAATGAGCAGTTCTTC
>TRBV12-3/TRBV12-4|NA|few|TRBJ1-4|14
CASTTDRNWEKLFF
TGTGCCAGCACCACCGACAGGAATTGGGAAAAACTGTTTTTT
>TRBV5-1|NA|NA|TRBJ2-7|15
CTSLLGGSYSYEQYF
TGCACCAGCCTACTTGGGGGATCCTACTCCTACGAGCAGTACTTC
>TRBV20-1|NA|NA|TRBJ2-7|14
CSAPNQRNPYEQYF
TGCAGTGCCCCTAACCAGAGAAACCCCTACGAGCAGTACTTC
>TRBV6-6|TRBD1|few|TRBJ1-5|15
CASSYWDRRNQPQHF
TGTGCCAGCAGTTACTGGGACAGGAGGAATCAGCCCCAGCATTTT
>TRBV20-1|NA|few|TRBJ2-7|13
CSARSSGRGEQYF
TGCAGTGCTAGATCGTCCGGACGGGGCGAGCAGTACTTC
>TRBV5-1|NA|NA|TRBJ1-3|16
CASSRGPDNSGNTIYF
TGCGCCAGCAGCCGGGGACCGGACAACTCTGGAAACACCATATATTTT
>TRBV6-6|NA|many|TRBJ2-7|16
CASTQGGGTASYEQYF
TGTGCCAGCACCCAAGGTGGCGGGACGGCAAGCTACGAGCAGTACTTC
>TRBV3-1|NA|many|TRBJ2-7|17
CASSHRFSRDNSYEQYF
TGTGCCAGCAGCCATCGATTCTCTAGGGACAACTCCTACGAGCAGTACTTC
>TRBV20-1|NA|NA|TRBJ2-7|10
CSADTGPQYF
TGCAGTGCTGACACGGGACCCCAGTACTTC
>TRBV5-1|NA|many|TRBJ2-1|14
CASSSVGGYNEQFF
TGCGCCAGCAGCTCGGTAGGCGGGTACAATGAGCAGTTCTTC
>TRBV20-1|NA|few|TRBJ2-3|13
CSASARATDTQYF
TGCAGTGCTAGTGCCCGGGCCACAGATACGCAGTATTTT
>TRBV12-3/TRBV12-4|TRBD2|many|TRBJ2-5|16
CASSLYGTSGKETQYF
TGTGCCAGCAGTTTATATGGGACTAGCGGTAAAGAGACCCAGTACTTC
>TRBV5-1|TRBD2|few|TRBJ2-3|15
CASRGSGTNADTQYF
TGCGCCAGCCGGGGAAGCGGGACCAATGCAGATACGCAGTATTTT
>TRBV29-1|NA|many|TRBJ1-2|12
CSVAGANYGYTF
TGCAGCGTTGCGGGAGCCAACTATGGCTACACCTTC
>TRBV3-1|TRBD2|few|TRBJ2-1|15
CASSHSASGRNEQFF
TGTGCCAGCAGCCATTCGGCTAGCGGGAGAAATGAGCAGTTCTTC
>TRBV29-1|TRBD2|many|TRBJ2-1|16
CSVEGLAARSYNEQFF
TGCAGCGTTGAGGGGCTAGCGGCGAGATCCTACAATGAGCAGTTCTTC
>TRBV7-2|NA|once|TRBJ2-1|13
CASNPDLFNEQVF
TGTGCCAGCAACCCGGACTTATTCAATGAGCAGGTCTTC
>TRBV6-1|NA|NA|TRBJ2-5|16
CASSDRKPKTGETQYF
TGTGCCAGCAGTGATAGGAAGCCGAAGACAGGAGAGACCCAGTACTTC
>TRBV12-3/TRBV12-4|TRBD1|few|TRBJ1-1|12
CASSETGTEAFF
TGTGCCAGCAGCGAGACAGGGACTGAAGCTTTCTTT
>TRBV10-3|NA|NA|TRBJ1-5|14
CASNSADSNQPQHF
TGTGCTTCTAACTCAGCAGATAGCAATCAGCCCCAGCATTTT
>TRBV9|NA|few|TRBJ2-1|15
CASSMSGGSYNEQFF
TGTGCCAGCAGCATGAGTGGAGGGTCCTACAATGAGCAGTTCTTC
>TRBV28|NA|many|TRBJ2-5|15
CASSRGAGVIKTQYF
TGTGCCAGCAGCCGGGGGGCGGGAGTGATCAAGACCCAGTACTTC
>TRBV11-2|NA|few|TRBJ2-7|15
CASSLDRGLAYEQYF
TGTGCCAGCAGCTTAGATCGAGGGCTAGCCTACGAGCAGTACTTC